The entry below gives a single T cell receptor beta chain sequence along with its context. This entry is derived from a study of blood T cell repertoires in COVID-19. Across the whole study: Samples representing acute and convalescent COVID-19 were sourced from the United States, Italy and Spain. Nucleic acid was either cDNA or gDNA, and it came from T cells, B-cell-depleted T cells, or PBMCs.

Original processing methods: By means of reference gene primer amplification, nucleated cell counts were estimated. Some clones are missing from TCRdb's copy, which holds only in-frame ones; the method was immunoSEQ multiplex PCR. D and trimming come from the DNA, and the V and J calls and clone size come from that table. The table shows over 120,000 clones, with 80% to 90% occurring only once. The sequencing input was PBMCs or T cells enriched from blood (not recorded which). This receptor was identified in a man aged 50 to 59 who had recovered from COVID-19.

The CDR3 here is CASRTPATTNEETQYF. CDR3 DNA sequence: TGTGCCAGCAGGACTCCGGCTACCACGAACGAGGAGACCCAGTACTTC. The genes are TRBV2 and TRBJ2-5; D is ambiguous. The CDR3 extends over 16 amino acids. In germline, CDR1 is SNHLY, CDR2 FYNNEI. The V and J ends lost 6 bases and 5 bases respectively, with 22 bases between them.